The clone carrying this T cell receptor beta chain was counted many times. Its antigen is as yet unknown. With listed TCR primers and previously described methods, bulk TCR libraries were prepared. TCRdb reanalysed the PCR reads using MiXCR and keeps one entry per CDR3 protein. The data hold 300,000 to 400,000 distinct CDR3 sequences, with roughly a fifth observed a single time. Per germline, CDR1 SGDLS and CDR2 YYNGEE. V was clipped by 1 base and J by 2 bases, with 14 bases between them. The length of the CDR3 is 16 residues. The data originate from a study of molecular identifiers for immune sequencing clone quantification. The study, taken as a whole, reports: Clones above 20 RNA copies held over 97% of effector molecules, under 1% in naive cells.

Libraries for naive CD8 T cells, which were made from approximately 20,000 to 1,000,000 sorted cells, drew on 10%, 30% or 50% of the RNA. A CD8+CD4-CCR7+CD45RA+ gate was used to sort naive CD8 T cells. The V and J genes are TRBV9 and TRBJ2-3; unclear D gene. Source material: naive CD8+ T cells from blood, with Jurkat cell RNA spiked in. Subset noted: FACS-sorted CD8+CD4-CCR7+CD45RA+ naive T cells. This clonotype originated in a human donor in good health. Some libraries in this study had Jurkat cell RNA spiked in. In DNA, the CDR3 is TGTGCCAGCAGCGTATATGGCGGAACTCCCACAGATACGCAGTATTTT. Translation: CASSVYGGTPTDTQYF.